The sequence of this T cell receptor beta chain was determined in a study of cytomegalovirus exposure and HLA in healthy donors. Study results and caveats: Most observed TCR sequences were rare, whereas some public TCRs were detected in many donors. Confirmation in vitro established that three CMV-associated chains were specific for CMV antigens.

Separate from the roughly 700-subject first cohort, the approximately 120-subject validation cohort was the one that the donors belonged to. Notes on this clone: Its specificity is not known.

Some clones are missing from TCRdb's copy, which holds only in-frame ones; the method was immunoSEQ multiplex PCR. The sample carries fewer than 400,000 clones, over 75% recorded once. Deletions cut 3 bases from V and 4 bases from J, with 7 bases between. Germline CDR1 SNHLY, CDR2 FYNNEI. This CDR3 has 13 residues. Sample: PBMCs. The chain employs TRBV2 and TRBJ2-1; no reliable D call. This TCR came from a man aged 25 to 40 in good health and CMV-seronegative. The CDR3 sequence is CASSDSVYNEQFF. CDR3 in DNA: TGTGCCAGCAGTGATTCGGTTTACAATGAGCAGTTCTTC.